This is a list of T cell receptor beta chains from one sample in a study of cytomegalovirus exposure and HLA in healthy donors. The repertoire was sequenced with immunoSEQ multiplex PCR; TCRdb's copy has only in-frame clones and lacks some. The data contain around 150,000 clones, over 65% of them singletons. Sequencing was carried out using PBMCs. These receptors all come from a man between 35 and 55 years old in good health and CMV-seronegative. CDR3s include the opening cysteine and the closing phenylalanine or tryptophan.

TRBV10-3 | CAVDTSGRRYEQYF
TRBV2 | CAISTGTGTTDTQYF
TRBV7-3 | CASSLAPGQGNTEAFF
TRBV11-2 | CASSAAGGFEQYF
TRBV27 | CASSLHSGTEAFF
TRBV6-5 | CASSYGKGVSNQPQHF
TRBV27 | CASSPGERHTQYF
TRBV13 | CASSLEAGGHYNEQFF
TRBV5-1 | CASSLDRGIEGYTF
TRBV7-3 | CASSFPGRTTFSGANVLTF
TRBV7-2 | CASSLPRSDYHTDTQYF
TRBV7-3 | CASSLLGSTDTQYF
TRBV6-1 | CASTAGTGDEKLFF
TRBV28 | CASSLPGTAYNEQFF
TRBV14 | CASSQVGQLAKNIQYF
TRBV18 | CASSPTTGGTYEQYF
TRBV7-2 | CASSLNGRATGELFF
TRBV2 | CASSGYEQYF
TRBV7-3 | CASSPSGGSDNEQFF
TRBV27 | CASSYLPGGETQYF
TRBV20-1 | CSASRGASYTF
TRBV6-1 | CASSADRGVGGYTF
TRBV4-2 | CASSQAYPGLYEQYF
TRBV28 | CASSFGDRVSSNQPQHF
TRBV7-2 | CASSQGTNRQETQYF
TRBV27 | CASSLRGGSSYEQYF
TRBV27 | CASSLRQGATQPQHF
TRBV7-3 | CASGGGPAPYNEQFF
TRBV7-9 | CASSLAGEQYF
TRBV19 | CASRQSGAVAEQYF
TRBV7-8 | CASSRDSGPGNEQFF
TRBV15 | CATSRRGGNEKLFF
TRBV2 | CASSGWGLSGANVLTF
TRBV5-4 | CASSLGTYTGELFF
TRBV2 | CANQDRLDEQFF
TRBV19 | CASSTGLGGEQYF
TRBV2 | CASRADRSSSYEQYF
TRBV7-2 | CASSSGQGNIQYF
TRBV7-3 | CASSPQSGETQYF
TRBV5-4 | CASSSDNLDEQYF
TRBV27 | CATSPGTGTYEQYF
TRBV7-8 | CASSSAREETQYF
TRBV4-3 | CASSQDLLPREQYF
TRBV28 | CASSRGGAKNIQYF
TRBV4-3 | CASSPETSGLYEQYF
TRBV5-1 | CASSLSGSPYGYTF